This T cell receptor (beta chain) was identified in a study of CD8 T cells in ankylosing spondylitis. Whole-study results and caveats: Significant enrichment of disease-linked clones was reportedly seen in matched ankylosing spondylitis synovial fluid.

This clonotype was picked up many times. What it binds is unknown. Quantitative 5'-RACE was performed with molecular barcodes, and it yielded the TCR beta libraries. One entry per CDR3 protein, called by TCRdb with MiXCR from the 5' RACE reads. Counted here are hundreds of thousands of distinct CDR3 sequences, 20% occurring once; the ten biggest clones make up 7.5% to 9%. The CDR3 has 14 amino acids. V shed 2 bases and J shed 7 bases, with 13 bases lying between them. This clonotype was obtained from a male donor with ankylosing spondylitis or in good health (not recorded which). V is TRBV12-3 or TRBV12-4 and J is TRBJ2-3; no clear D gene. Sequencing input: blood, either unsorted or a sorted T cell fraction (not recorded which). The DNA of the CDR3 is TGTGCCAGCAGTTTATCCTCCTCTGTCCATACGCAGTATTTT. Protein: CASSLSSSVHTQYF.